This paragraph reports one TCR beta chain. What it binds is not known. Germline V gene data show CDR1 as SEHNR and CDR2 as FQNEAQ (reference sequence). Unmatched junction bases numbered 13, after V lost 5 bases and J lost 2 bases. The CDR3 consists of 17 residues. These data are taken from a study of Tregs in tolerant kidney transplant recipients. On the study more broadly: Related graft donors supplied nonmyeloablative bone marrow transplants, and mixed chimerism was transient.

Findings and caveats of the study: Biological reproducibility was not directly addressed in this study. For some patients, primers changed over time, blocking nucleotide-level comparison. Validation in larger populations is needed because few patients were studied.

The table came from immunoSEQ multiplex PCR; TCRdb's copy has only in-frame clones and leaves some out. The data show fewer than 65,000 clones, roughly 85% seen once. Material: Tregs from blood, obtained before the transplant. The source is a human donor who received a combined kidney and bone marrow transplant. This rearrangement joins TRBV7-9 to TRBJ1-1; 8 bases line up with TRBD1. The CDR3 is CASSPRTDREINTEAFF. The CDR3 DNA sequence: TGTGCCAGCAGCCCAAGAACGGACAGGGAGATAAACACTGAAGCTTTCTTT.